These T cell receptor beta chains were read from a single sample in a study of T cells after yellow fever vaccination. TCRdb analysed the 5' RACE reads with MiXCR anew, one entry per CDR3 protein. The repertoire holds some 560,000 distinct CDR3 sequences, around a sixth seen once, with 17% in the top ten. Here the sequenced sample was PBMCs, taken 4 to 5 days after the first yellow fever vaccination. These receptors all stem from a man younger than 30 who received the YFV17D yellow fever vaccine. Each CDR3 is given with its conserved first and last residue. For some rows the clone size is stated as once, few or many, or as a class when expanded; others skip it.

J gene,V gene,clone size,CDR3 protein
TRBJ2-4,TRBV3-1,few,CASSQQQGGIQYF
TRBJ1-4,TRBV20-1,few,CSAWDSGNEKLFF
TRBJ1-2,TRBV7-9,NA,CASSLADSYSYGYTF
TRBJ2-5,TRBV4-2,few,CASSQAGAKETQYF
TRBJ2-7,TRBV7-3,many,CASSVGASSYEQYF
TRBJ2-1,TRBV7-2,many,CASSLVQGWDEQFF
TRBJ2-2,TRBV6-5,few,CASSYPGPNELFF
TRBJ2-7,TRBV7-8,few,CASSLGDTPAHYEQYF
TRBJ1-1,TRBV12-3/TRBV12-4,NA,CASSLMVGNTEAFF
TRBJ2-1,TRBV5-1,few,CASSLLQGATYNEQFF
TRBJ1-4,TRBV20-1,NA,CSARVFPGTWEKLFF
TRBJ1-1,TRBV11-2,few,CASSLAVWNTEAFF
TRBJ1-4,TRBV7-8,few,CASSPGQGGGNEKLFF